The clone carrying this TCR beta chain appeared once. Its antigen remains unidentified. Using immunoSEQ multiplex PCR, the repertoire was profiled, and TCRdb retains in-frame clones only, with some absent. Among more than 35,000 clones listed, approximately 72% were seen once. Before any sequencing was done, the ViraFEST assay used viral peptide pools to expand antigen-specific CD4+ T cells. Following a roughly 11-day culture, CD4+ T cells were purified. This individual contracted SARS-CoV-2 between March and December 2020, as verified by PCR. At days 3 and 7, half of the medium was exchanged for IL-2 medium. The sample comes from a study of vaccination effects on CD4 cells after COVID-19. Regarding the study as a whole: Predominantly, the post-vaccine spike-reactive clones of convalescents comprised new vaccine-induced clones.

The sequencing used CD4+ T cells from PBMCs cultured with HCoV-NL63 spike peptides, collected before COVID-19 vaccination. This clonotype was sampled from a human donor who had a prior SARS-CoV-2 infection.

Here the CDR3 DNA reads TGCGCCAGCAGCCAGACAAGATATACAGGGGACGAGCAGTACTTC. Translated: CASSQTRYTGDEQYF. V usage is TRBV4-3 and J usage is TRBJ2-7; 7 bases fit TRBD1. V lost 3 bases to trimming and J lost 5 bases; unmatched junction nucleotides: 10. From germline, CDR1 is LGHNA and CDR2 YSLEER. The CDR3 extends over 15 amino acids.